These 19 T cell receptor beta chains were sequenced from one sample in a study of T cell repertoires in cytomegalovirus infection. Via MiXCR, TCRdb re-called the reads, giving one row per CDR3 protein. The data hold around 550,000 distinct CDR3 sequences, with around 27% observed a single time. Sequencing was performed on PBMCs. These receptors came from a human donor in good health (CMV status not recorded). Some clones in this sample may be carry-over from other donors' samples.

The count of this clonotype is one. V usage is TRBV20-1 and J usage is TRBJ1-1; TRBD1 is a possible D gene (5 bases). The CDR3 is 15 residues long. Germline V gene lookup returns CDR1 DFQATT and CDR2 SNEGSKA (reference sequence). V dropped 6 bases and J dropped 2 bases, with 19 bases sitting between them. CDR3 sequence: CSAPQPGNSNTEAFF. DNA of the CDR3: TGCAGTGCGCCCCAGCCAGGGAATTCCAACACTGAAGCTTTCTTT.

This chain uses TRBV7-2 with TRBJ1-5; the D gene is possibly TRBD1 (5 bases). Deletions cut 3 bases from V and 5 bases from J, with 11 bases between. Germline lookup yields CDR1 SGHTA and CDR2 FQGNSA. The CDR3 loop spans 14 amino acids. CDR3 loop: CASSFPGRHQPQHF. Here the CDR3 DNA reads TGTGCCAGCAGCTTTCCGGGACGGCATCAGCCCCAGCATTTT.

A few counts support this clonotype. The chain employs TRBV7-6 and TRBJ2-3; D might be TRBD2 (5 bases). V lost 0 bases and J lost 0, with 7 bases in between. In germline, CDR1 is SGHVS, CDR2 FNYEAQ. This CDR3 is 15 amino acids long. In nucleotides, the CDR3 is TGTGCCAGCAGCTTAGCTGGACTCAGCACAGATACGCAGTATTTT. Translated: CASSLAGLSTDTQYF.

This clonotype was observed a few times. The rearrangement joins TRBV20-1 to TRBJ2-2; 7 nucleotides align to TRBD2. V was pared by 3 bases and J by 1 base, with 11 bases of the junction left unmatched. Germline-derived CDR1 and CDR2 are DFQATT and SNEGSKA (reference sequence). This CDR3 is built from 17 residues. The DNA for the CDR3 is TGCAGTGCTAGCCAGCTGACTAGCCGCCTGAACACCGGGGAGCTGTTTTTT. It translates to CSASQLTSRLNTGELFF.

This clonotype has a handful of counts. The chain uses TRBV7-9 and TRBJ2-7; a possible D gene is TRBD1 (6 bases). The V end lost 4 bases, the J end lost 2 bases, and 12 bases lay between the germline ends. This CDR3 contains 14 residues. Germline V CDR1 and CDR2: SEHNR, FQNEAQ (reference sequence). The CDR3 loop reads CASSSGQRTYEQYF. The CDR3 DNA is TGTGCCAGCAGCTCTGGACAGAGGACCTACGAGCAGTACTTC.

The gene calls are TRBV2 and TRBJ1-5; D is ambiguous. CDR3 length: 13 residues. V was trimmed by 6 bases and J by 2 bases, leaving 8 bases between them. The germline CDR1 and CDR2 sequences are SNHLY and FYNNEI. CDR3 sequence: CASRTDGNQPQHF. For the CDR3, the DNA is TGTGCCAGCAGGACCGATGGCAATCAGCCCCAGCATTTT. Together with reference TRBV2 and TRBJ1-5, the CDR3 gives the full variable domain: EPEVTQTPSHQVTQMGQEVILRCVPISNHLYFYWYRQILGQKVEFLVSFYNNEISEKSEIFDDQFSVERPDGSNFTLKIRSTKLEDSAMYFCASRTDGNQPQHFGDGTRLSIL.

Only a few counts were recorded for this clonotype. This sequence joins TRBV27 and TRBJ1-5; D unclear. CDR1 is MNHEY, CDR2 SMNVEV, per germline (reference sequence). CDR3 length: 16 amino acids. V lost 0 bases and J lost 3, with 12 bases in between. The CDR3 coding sequence is TGTGCCAGCAGTTTATCGATAGGCTCCCTCAATCAGCCCCAGCATTTT. It translates to CASSLSIGSLNQPQHF.

This clonotype was counted between two and nine times. This chain connects TRBV4-3 to TRBJ2-5, with D maybe TRBD1 (6 bases). CDR1 is LGHNA, CDR2 YSLEER, per germline. Trimming cost V 4 bases and J 0 bases, with 9 bases left between them. This CDR3 region has 14 residues. CDR3 nucleotide sequence: TGCGCCAGCAGCCCCGGGACAAACCAAGAGACCCAGTACTTC. Its protein product is CASSPGTNQETQYF.

The CDR3 reads CSASFREETQYF. As DNA, the CDR3 is TGCAGTGCTAGTTTCAGGGAGGAGACCCAGTACTTC. The rearrangement links TRBV20-1 to TRBJ2-5; D possibly matches TRBD1 or TRBD2 (5 bases each). Trimming pared 3 bases from V and 5 bases from J, leaving 10 bases between. Germline V gene data show CDR1 as DFQATT and CDR2 as SNEGSKA (reference sequence). This CDR3 spans 12 amino acids.

The chain couples TRBV24-1 to TRBJ2-2, with 9 bases lining up with TRBD1. Germline CDR1 is KGHDR and CDR2 is SFDVKD. This CDR3 region has 17 residues. The junction had 7 bases not matched to a gene; V was cut back by 2 bases and J by 4 bases. Written as DNA, the CDR3 is TGTGCCACCAGTGATTGGCCGGGACAGGGTGGCACCGGGGAGCTGTTTTTT. This sequence encodes CATSDWPGQGGTGELFF.

Worth noting for this clonotype: This clone may be a read error of a much larger clone one base away. V gene TRBV7-2 combines with J gene TRBJ1-4, with D unresolved. CDR1 is SGHTA, CDR2 FQGNSA, per germline. The CDR3 runs 14 residues. The CDR3 DNA sequence: TGTGCCAGCAGCTCGGGGTGGTCTAATGAAAAACTGCTTTTT. Amino acids: CASSSGWSNEKLLF.

The V call is TRBV28, the J call TRBJ1-4; TRBD1 might be the D (6 bases). The CDR3 covers 14 residues. The V gene lost 5 bases and the J gene lost 6 bases, with 13 bases spanning the gap. Germline loops: CDR1 MDHEN, CDR2 SYDVKM. The CDR3 nucleotides read TGTGCCAGCAGTCCGCACAGGGTTTATGAAAAACTGTTTTTT. Translated, it gives CASSPHRVYEKLFF.

This sequence joins TRBV12-3 or TRBV12-4 and TRBJ1-5, with a possible D match to TRBD1 (5 bases). This CDR3 spans 13 amino acids. V was pared by 7 bases and J by 4 bases, with 11 bases between. The CDR3 is CASTLTANQPQHF. CDR3 nucleotide sequence: TGTGCCAGCACCCTGACAGCGAATCAGCCCCAGCATTTT.

This clonotype was seen only a few times. The chain recombines TRBV7-2 with TRBJ2-7; 11 nucleotides align to TRBD2. Germline trimming cut 1 base from V and 3 bases from J; bases unmatched to any gene: 11. This CDR3 has 18 residues. The germline V gene encodes CDR1 SGHTA and CDR2 FQGNSA. The CDR3 sequence: CASSLELSGRDVFYEQYF. The CDR3 bases are TGTGCCAGCAGCTTAGAACTTAGCGGGAGGGACGTCTTCTACGAGCAGTACTTC.

This clonotype came up many times. The chain links TRBV2 to TRBJ2-2, with 10 nucleotides matching TRBD2. This CDR3 has 20 amino acids. The ends lost 4 bases at V and 3 bases at J; junction bases unmatched: 17. CDR1 SNHLY and CDR2 FYNNEI come from the germline V gene. CDR3 coding DNA: TGTGCCAGCAGTGTAAGAGCGGGAGGGCTTGTAGGAGGATACACCGGGGAGCTGTTTTTT. This gives the protein CASSVRAGGLVGGYTGELFF.

The V gene is TRBV6-5, the J gene TRBJ2-7; 8 bases match TRBD2. Germline lookup yields CDR1 MNHEY and CDR2 SVGAGI. Losses at the gene ends were 3 bases for V and 4 bases for J; bases not matched to a gene: 8. This CDR3 is 15 amino acids long. The CDR3 DNA reads TGTGCCAGCAGTTATGCAGCGGGAGCAGTGTACGAGCAGTACTTC. Protein: CASSYAAGAVYEQYF.

The rearrangement links TRBV7-2 to TRBJ1-1; tentative D call: TRBD1 (5 bases). V lost 3 bases to trimming and J lost 1 base, with 9 bases between them. Germline V gene lookup returns CDR1 SGHTA and CDR2 FQGNSA. The CDR3 spans 14 residues. The CDR3 DNA follows: TGTGCCAGCAGCTTTGACGACAGGAACACTGAAGCTTTCTTT. It encodes CASSFDDRNTEAFF.

This clonotype was recorded at least ten times. This chain joins TRBV7-2 and TRBJ2-2; D is ambiguous. V gave up 0 bases and J gave up 5 bases, with 16 bases separating them. The CDR3 length is 17 residues. Germline V gives CDR1 SGHTA, CDR2 FQGNSA. The CDR3 DNA follows: TGTGCCAGCAGCTTAGCGGGCCAGGTTGGTCGAACCGGGGAGCTGTTTTTT. It is translated as CASSLAGQVGRTGELFF.

The V and J genes are TRBV24-1 and TRBJ2-5; a weak D match, TRBD2 (5 bases). Trimming cost V 0 bases and J 5 bases, with 9 bases left between them. Germline V gene lookup returns CDR1 KGHDR and CDR2 SFDVKD. The CDR3 length is 14 residues. The CDR3 DNA sequence: TGTGCCACCAGTGATTTGAGGGAGAGTGAGACCCAGTACTTC. Encoded protein: CATSDLRESETQYF.